What follows is one TCR beta chain and its context. The sample originates from a study of blood T cell repertoires in COVID-19. Germline CDR1 MNHEY, CDR2 SVGAGI. The V gene end was trimmed by 6 bases and the J gene end by 11 bases; junction bases not matched to a gene: 8. CDR3 size: 12 residues. The repertoire was sequenced with immunoSEQ multiplex PCR; TCRdb's copy has only in-frame clones and lacks some. In the table there are 150,000 or so clones, roughly 76% of which are singletons. The receptor comes from a human donor with acute or convalescent COVID-19. The donor label of this sample is uncertain. The genes are TRBV6-5 and TRBJ1-1; the match to TRBD1 covers 8 bases. The sequencing sample was made of peripheral blood. CDR3 loop: CASRKTGERAFF. The DNA for the CDR3 is TGTGCCAGCAGAAAGACAGGGGAGAGGGCTTTCTTT.